This entry lists 9 T cell receptor beta chains sequenced from one sample in a study of blood T cell repertoires in COVID-19 (TCRdb year 2020). To prepare the library, the immunoSEQ multiplex PCR assay was applied. TCRdb mirrors the immuneACCESS table, restricted to in-frame sequences. Some clones are absent from its copies; in checked studies, under half trace to an unresolved V gene, and the reason for the others is unknown. In this sample the table shows 230,000 or so clones, 90% of which occur a single time. 2.1% of the sample is taken by the ten largest. Sample: peripheral blood. Receptor source: a woman aged 60-75 years with COVID-19, enrolled during active disease.

The J gene is TRBJ2-7, the V gene TRBV6-5; 8 bases are shared with TRBD1. The CDR3 spans 15 residues. In germline, CDR1 is MNHEY, CDR2 SVGAGI. Unmatched junction bases numbered 10, after V lost 6 bases and J lost 3 bases. CDR3 DNA sequence: TGTGCCAGCAGACCCGGGACAGGCCTGCACTACGAGCAGTACTTC. It codes for CASRPGTGLHYEQYF.

The V call is TRBV7-2, the J call TRBJ1-1; no clear D. V lost 5 bases, J lost 1 base, and 14 bases lay in between. Per the germline V gene, CDR1 is SGHTA and CDR2 is FQGNSA. This CDR3 is built from 15 residues. The CDR3: CASSPRQRKNTEAFF. The CDR3 DNA follows: TGTGCCAGCAGCCCCCGACAACGGAAGAACACTGAAGCTTTCTTT.

The rearrangement joins TRBV29-1 to TRBJ2-1, with 10 bases aligning to TRBD2. The CDR3 runs 14 residues. V lost 7 bases and J lost 6; bases outside the gene matches: 9. Germline CDR1 is SQVTM and CDR2 is ANQGSEA. This chain's CDR3 is CSAELAGKVNEQFF. The CDR3 DNA follows: TGCAGCGCCGAACTAGCGGGGAAGGTCAATGAGCAGTTCTTC.

The V gene is TRBV11-2, the J gene TRBJ1-6; 7 bases are shared with TRBD1. From germline, CDR1 is SGHAT and CDR2 FQNNGV. The J segment lost 10 bases and the V segment lost 1 base, leaving 7 bases of the junction unmatched. The CDR3 runs 15 residues. CDR3 nucleotides: TGTGCCAGCAGCTTAGGACGACAGGGAAACTCACCCCTCCACTTT. It encodes CASSLGRQGNSPLHF.

This rearrangement joins TRBV3-1 (or the pseudogene TRBV3-2) to TRBJ2-2, with 8 nucleotides matching TRBD2. The germline gives CDR1 LGHDT, CDR2 YNNKEL (reference sequence). After removal of 3 bases from V and 4 bases from J, the junction contained 10 bases not matched to a gene. The CDR3 is 17 residues long. The CDR3 loop is CASSQPIGGLGTGELFF. For the CDR3, the DNA is TGTGCCAGCAGCCAGCCCATCGGGGGACTAGGCACCGGGGAGCTGTTTTTT.

The genes are TRBV29-1 and TRBJ1-5, with 8 bases identical to TRBD1. The germline CDR1 and CDR2 sequences are SQVTM and ANQGSEA. The CDR3 sequence is 16 residues long. Trimming removed 4 bases from V and 7 bases from J; junction bases left unmatched: 15. CDR3 amino acids: CSVGTQGAGAEQPQHF. CDR3 in DNA: TGCAGCGTTGGTACCCAGGGGGCAGGGGCAGAACAGCCCCAGCATTTT.

The chain carries TRBV7-9 and TRBJ2-1; TRBD2 matches 8 bases. With V trimmed by 7 bases and J by 0 bases, 17 bases remained unmatched. This CDR3 is 19 amino acids long. CDR1 and CDR2 (germline): SEHNR, FQNEAQ (reference sequence). The DNA for the CDR3 is TGTGCCAGCACCGGGGTCTTCGGGGGGGCTGCCGTCTCCTACAATGAGCAGTTCTTC. It specifies CASTGVFGGAAVSYNEQFF.

The gene calls are TRBV6-8 and TRBJ1-2; D might be TRBD1 (6 bases). The CDR3 extends over 22 amino acids. Germline-derived CDR1 and CDR2 are MNHGY and SAAAGT. With 2 bases removed from V and 9 bases from J, the gap between germline ends came to 40 bases. In DNA, the CDR3 is TGTGCCAGCAGTTACCCGACCGAGGGCAACGGTCCAAAGGGGGGGATTTTGTACCGCTACACCTTC. This codes for CASSYPTEGNGPKGGILYRYTF.

The chain carries TRBV4-3 and TRBJ1-5; unclear D gene. CDR3 length: 15 amino acids. The V gene's germline CDR1 is LGHNA and CDR2 YSLEER. The germline V and J ends were trimmed by 0 bases and 2 bases, with 8 bases remaining between them. DNA of the CDR3: TGCGCCAGCAGCCAAGAGTCCGGAGGCAATCAGCCCCAGCATTTT. Protein product: CASSQESGGNQPQHF.